This T cell receptor (beta chain) comes out of a study of cytomegalovirus exposure and HLA in healthy donors. Study at large: Drawn from HLA-typed donors, approximately 86 million unique TCRs were held in an early data release.

Vbeta (60) and Jbeta (13) primers were used in the PCR. Using immunoSEQ multiplex PCR, the repertoire was profiled, and TCRdb retains in-frame clones only, with some absent. The sample consists of 150,000 to 200,000 clones, about three quarters of them appearing once. Study findings and constraints: In a later analysis, HLA-associated beta chains showed higher expansion and lower generation probabilities than comparable chains. Segments of the TCR beta V type were, in most cases, productive about 90% or about 30% of the time in an earlier analysis. Later on, an analysis showed TCR association rates differing by HLA locus, with DRB1 the most and HLA-C the fewest.

The CDR3 has 16 residues. Germline V CDR1 and CDR2: SGHNT, YYREEE (reference sequence). Trimming cost V 0 bases and J 10 bases; bases outside gene matches: 8. Of note for this clone: Its antigen is as yet unknown.

Sample: PBMCs. The gene calls are TRBV5-4 and TRBJ1-4; TRBD1 matches 11 bases. This sequence originates from a woman between 40 and 50 years old in good health and CMV-seronegative. CDR3 amino acids: CASSLDLGQGGGKLFF. The DNA of the CDR3 is TGTGCCAGCAGCTTGGATCTGGGACAGGGGGGTGGAAAACTGTTTTTT.